The source of this TCR beta chain is a study of T cells after yellow fever vaccination. This clonotype showed up just once. This CDR3 region has 19 residues. Looked up from germline, CDR1 is MGHRA and CDR2 is YSYEKL. The V segment lost 1 base and the J segment 2 bases; nucleotides outside the gene matches: 14. MiXCR, applied by TCRdb to the 5' RACE reads, yields one record per CDR3 protein. Of 300,000 to 350,000 distinct CDR3 sequences listed, approximately 4% are singletons. Sequenced material: PBMCs, taken 15 days after the yellow fever booster vaccination. The chain links TRBV4-1 to TRBJ2-7; 10 positions match TRBD1. The clonotype originates from a man aged 18 to 30 who received the YFV17D yellow fever vaccine. The CDR3 region is CASSQGILGRDRGPYEQYF. The CDR3 DNA is TGCGCCAGCAGCCAAGGTATTCTCGGCCGGGACAGGGGACCCTACGAGCAGTACTTC.